The 22 T cell receptor beta chains given below trace back to one sample, sequenced in a study of radiotherapy plus CTLA-4 blockade in lung cancer. Measured with immunoSEQ multiplex PCR; TCRdb has only the in-frame clones, and not every one. Among almost 55,000 clones, approximately 79% were seen once, and the ten largest hold 3.2%. Sequenced material: peripheral blood, taken from a patient treated with radiotherapy plus ipilimumab. These receptors originate from a human donor with non-small cell lung cancer who had a partial response to radiotherapy plus ipilimumab.

Details on this clone: This CDR3 is also generated by other DNA sequences in the sample. The rearrangement joins TRBV5-6 to TRBJ2-2, with 9 bases aligning to TRBD1. The ends lost 4 bases at V and 5 bases at J; junction bases unmatched: 3. The germline CDR1 and CDR2 sequences are SGHDT and YYEEEE. The CDR3 covers 14 residues. The DNA for the CDR3 is TGTGCCAGCAGCCGACAGGGGGGGACCGGGGAGCTGTTTTTT. Amino acid sequence: CASSRQGGTGELFF.

V usage is TRBV9 and J usage is TRBJ2-5, with D perhaps TRBD2 (6 bases). V dropped 0 bases and J dropped 5 bases, with 20 bases sitting between them. Germline CDR1 and CDR2: SGDLS and YYNGEE. This CDR3 contains 17 residues. In DNA, the CDR3 is TGTGCCAGCAGCGTAGTTGGGAGCAGGAGGGGCACGGAGACCCAGTACTTC. It codes for CASSVVGSRRGTETQYF.

The rearrangement links TRBV2 to TRBJ2-5; D is possibly TRBD1 (6 bases). The better agreement between TRBJ2-7 and the DNA end casts doubt on the J call. Germline loops: CDR1 SNHLY, CDR2 FYNNEI. This CDR3 has 14 residues. CDR3 nucleotides: TGTGCCAGCAGACAGGACAGTTTATCCTACGAGCAGTACTTC. It encodes CASRQDSLSYEQYF.

The chain carries TRBV13 and TRBJ1-2; no firm D call. Germline assignment: CDR1 PRHDT and CDR2 FYEKMQ (reference sequence). The CDR3 runs 16 residues. Between the trimmed V and J ends, which lost 0 bases and 6 bases, there was a span of 17 bases. For the CDR3, the DNA is TGTGCCAGCAGCTTAGGATCCGGCCTTACAGACGATGGCTACACCTTC. This sequence encodes CASSLGSGLTDDGYTF.

The chain joins TRBV5-4 to TRBJ2-7; 9 bases line up with TRBD2. CDR3 size: 16 residues. V was clipped by 3 bases and J by 5 bases; unmatched bases: 12. The germline CDR1 and CDR2 sequences are SGHNT and YYREEE (reference sequence). The CDR3 DNA reads TGTGCCAGCAGCTCGCCGGGGGCGGGGGGGCCCCACGAGCAGTACTTC. This translates into CASSSPGAGGPHEQYF.

V is TRBV27 and J is TRBJ2-2, with 7 positions matching TRBD1. Germline V gives CDR1 MNHEY, CDR2 SMNVEV (reference sequence). This CDR3 is built from 17 residues. V gave up 4 bases and J gave up 1 base; unmatched junction bases: 9. The CDR3 nucleotides are TGTGCCAGCAGTTCCCAACCGACAGGGATGAACACCGGGGAGCTGTTTTTT. Its protein is CASSSQPTGMNTGELFF.

The chain has TRBV5-4 and TRBJ1-2; unclear D gene. Germline V gene data show CDR1 as SGHNT and CDR2 as YYREEE (reference sequence). CDR3 length: 14 amino acids. Trimming stripped 3 bases from V and 5 bases from J, with 14 bases between. The CDR3 DNA is TGTGCCAGCAGCTCGCCACCTGTCCTATATGGCTACACCTTC. Translated, it gives CASSSPPVLYGYTF.

The table lists this clone with a few counts. V usage is TRBV2 and J usage is TRBJ2-7, with TRBD2 matching over 8 bases. The CDR3 extends over 12 amino acids. CDR1 is SNHLY and CDR2 is FYNNEI in the germline V gene. V lost 7 bases and J lost 5; bases outside the gene matches: 4. The CDR3 nucleotides are TGTGCCAGCACGCGGGGGGCTGACGAGCAGTACTTC. Its translation: CASTRGADEQYF.

The chain has TRBV9 and TRBJ2-2, with 11 bases matching TRBD2. The germline CDR1 and CDR2 sequences are SGDLS and YYNGEE. The length of the CDR3 is 17 residues. V trimming: 1 base; J trimming: 1 base; junction bases outside the gene matches: 3. This chain's CDR3 is CASSVSLAGGNTGELFF. CDR3 DNA sequence: TGTGCCAGCAGCGTATCCCTAGCGGGGGGGAACACCGGGGAGCTGTTTTTT.

The chain uses TRBV4-1 and TRBJ2-5; TRBD1 agrees at 9 bases. The CDR3 contains 14 residues. Germline V CDR1 and CDR2: MGHRA, YSYEKL. The V gene end was trimmed by 6 bases and the J gene end by 0 bases; junction bases not matched to a gene: 2. The CDR3 loop is CASRGQGYQETQYF. CDR3 coding DNA: TGCGCCAGCAGAGGACAGGGGTACCAAGAGACCCAGTACTTC.

This chain joins TRBV7-9 and TRBJ1-2; D not resolved. V lost 0 bases and J lost 6, with 8 bases in between. The CDR3 contains 13 residues. Germline-derived CDR1 and CDR2 are SEHNR and FQNEAQ (reference sequence). The CDR3 sequence: CASSLAEVDGYTF. The CDR3 region has the DNA TGTGCCAGCAGCTTAGCCGAGGTGGATGGCTACACCTTC.

The chain links TRBV25-1 to TRBJ1-6; 7 nucleotides align to TRBD1. The V gene end was trimmed by 1 base and the J gene end by 7 bases; junction bases not matched to a gene: 10. In germline, CDR1 is MGHDK, CDR2 SYGVNS. The CDR3 is 17 residues long. CDR3 sequence reads: CASSESSTGAKNSPLHF. As DNA, the CDR3 is TGTGCCAGCAGTGAATCCTCCACAGGGGCAAAAAATTCACCCCTCCACTTT.

The chain carries TRBV6-6 and TRBJ1-1, with a weak D call TRBD1 (5 bases). Germline-derived CDR1 and CDR2 are MNHNY and SVGAGI (reference sequence). The CDR3 has 11 residues. V lost 2 bases and J 10 bases, leaving 8 bases between the germline ends. DNA for the CDR3: TGTGCCAGCAGTTACGAACAGGTAGCTTTCTTT. Amino acid sequence: CASSYEQVAFF.

In its sample, this clone was seen many times. The chain uses TRBV10-3 and TRBJ2-7, with 7 bases matching TRBD2. This CDR3 spans 15 amino acids. From germline, CDR1 is ENHRY and CDR2 SYGVKD. J lost 3 bases, V lost 3 bases, and 8 bases had no gene match. The CDR3 here is CAISDSGGGGYEQYF. The CDR3 DNA reads as TGTGCCATCAGTGACTCGGGAGGAGGAGGCTACGAGCAGTACTTC.

This clone was detected only once. V and J are TRBV7-2 and TRBJ1-2; 9 nucleotides agree with TRBD1. V shed 1 base and J 0 bases; nucleotides not matched to a gene: 3. The CDR3 sequence is 16 residues long. Germline CDR1 SGHTA, CDR2 FQGNSA. This CDR3 reads CASSLEGTGTNYGYTF. The CDR3 coding sequence is TGTGCCAGCAGCTTAGAAGGGACAGGGACTAACTATGGCTACACCTTC.

The sample holds one count of this clone. The chain recombines TRBV20-1 with TRBJ2-7, with 8 bases identical to TRBD2. Germline assignment: CDR1 DFQATT and CDR2 SNEGSKA (reference sequence). J lost 5 bases, V lost 6 bases, and 0 bases had no gene match. This CDR3 region has 10 residues. The CDR3: CSAGGDEQYF. CDR3 coding DNA: TGCAGTGCCGGGGGGGACGAGCAGTACTTC.

This clone was seen more than once but under ten times. This chain uses TRBV15 with TRBJ2-7, with 8 bases matching TRBD1. CDR3 length: 13 residues. V shed 5 bases and J 4 bases; nucleotides not matched to a gene: 4. The germline CDR1 and CDR2 sequences are LNHNV and YYDKDF (reference sequence). CDR3 nucleotide sequence: TGTGCCACCAGCCCTCGGACAGGGTACGAGCAGTACTTC. This gives the protein CATSPRTGYEQYF.

The chain couples TRBV19 to TRBJ1-2; weak D call: TRBD1 (5 bases). CDR3 size: 14 residues. In germline, CDR1 is LNHDA, CDR2 SQIVND (reference sequence). V was cut by 0 bases and J by 2 bases, with 7 bases left in between. The CDR3 DNA is TGTGCCAGTAGTATAGATAGGGGCAACTATGGCTACACCTTC. It yields the protein CASSIDRGNYGYTF.

The J gene is TRBJ2-5, the V gene TRBV7-2; possible D gene TRBD1, 5 bases. The tail of the sequence fits TRBJ2-7 better, so the J call may be wrong. The CDR3 totals 14 residues. In germline, CDR1 is SGHTA, CDR2 FQGNSA. CDR3 loop: CASSLRRQTLEQYF. CDR3 nucleotide sequence: TGTGCCAGCAGCTTAAGGAGACAGACTCTCGAGCAGTACTTC.

J is TRBJ1-4 and V is TRBV4-3; 7 nucleotides align to TRBD1. CDR1 is LGHNA and CDR2 is YSLEER in the germline V gene. This CDR3 is built from 15 residues. V trimming: 3 bases; J trimming: 8 bases; junction bases outside the gene matches: 9. CDR3 residues: CASSHTDRVGEKLFF. The CDR3 DNA reads as TGCGCCAGCAGCCACACCGACAGGGTGGGGGAAAAACTGTTTTTT.

CDR3 residues: CASSFIQGASTDTQYF. CDR3 sequence (DNA): TGTGCCAGCAGCTTTATTCAGGGGGCGAGCACAGATACGCAGTATTTT. The chain joins TRBV11-2 to TRBJ2-3; 8 bases are a match to TRBD1. V trimming: 3 bases; J trimming: 0 bases; junction bases outside the gene matches: 5. The V gene's germline CDR1 is SGHAT and CDR2 FQNNGV. This CDR3 is built from 16 residues. Supplemented by reference TRBV11-2 and TRBJ2-3, the full variable domain reads EAGVAQSPRYKIIEKRQSVAFWCNPISGHATLYWYQQILGQGPKLLIQFQNNGVVDDSQLPKDRFSAERLKGVDSTLKIQPAKLEDSAVYLCASSFIQGASTDTQYFGPGTRLTVL.

This clone was seen more than once but under ten times. This sequence joins TRBV5-8 and TRBJ1-5, with 12 bases identical to TRBD1. The CDR3 is 18 residues long. From germline, CDR1 is SGHTS and CDR2 YDEGEE. V trimming: 2 bases; J trimming: 1 base; junction bases outside the gene matches: 7. The CDR3 nucleotides read TGTGCCAGCAGCTTAAGACTGGGACAGGGGGCGAGCAATCAGCCCCAGCATTTT. Translating it yields CASSLRLGQGASNQPQHF.